These 27 T cell receptor beta chains were sequenced from one sample in a study of cytomegalovirus exposure and HLA in healthy donors. Clones were read by immunoSEQ multiplex PCR, and TCRdb kept only the in-frame ones, dropping some. The sample holds 60,000 to 90,000 clones, around four fifths seen once. The specimen was PBMCs. These receptors all come from a man aged 25 to 45 in good health and CMV-seronegative.

V usage is TRBV14 and J usage is TRBJ1-4; D ambiguous. Trimming stripped 1 base from V and 2 bases from J, with 5 bases between. The CDR3 covers 14 residues. Germline V gene sequence: CDR1 SGHDN, CDR2 FVKESK. The chain's CDR3 is CASSQVRTNEKLFF. CDR3 in DNA: TGTGCCAGCAGCCAAGTACGGACTAATGAAAAACTGTTTTTT.

The rearrangement links TRBV6-5 to TRBJ1-5, with 7 bases aligning to TRBD1. V was clipped by 2 bases and J by 5 bases; unmatched bases: 3. There are 14 residues in the CDR3. Looked up from germline, CDR1 is MNHEY and CDR2 is SVGAGI. This chain's CDR3 is CASSYSDRDQPQHF. The CDR3 nucleotides read TGTGCCAGCAGTTACAGCGACAGGGATCAGCCCCAGCATTTT.

The chain uses TRBV27 and TRBJ2-2; 13 nucleotides line up with TRBD2. Germline V lookup: CDR1 MNHEY, CDR2 SMNVEV (reference sequence). Trimming removed 3 bases from V and 0 bases from J; junction bases left unmatched: 10. The CDR3 length is 20 residues. DNA of the CDR3: TGTGCCAGCAGTTTCGGACTAGCGGGAGTAACCGTTTCGAACACCGGGGAGCTGTTTTTT. It translates to CASSFGLAGVTVSNTGELFF.

The V and J genes are TRBV29-1 and TRBJ2-2; TRBD2 is a possible D gene (6 bases). The germline V and J ends were trimmed by 2 bases and 4 bases, with 23 bases remaining between them. The CDR3 has 18 amino acids. Germline values: CDR1 SQVTM, CDR2 ANQGSEA. The CDR3 DNA reads as TGCAGCGTTGAAATGGGTGAGGGAGGCAGCGGAAGCACCGGGGAGCTGTTTTTT. This sequence encodes CSVEMGEGGSGSTGELFF.

V gene TRBV4-2 combines with J gene TRBJ2-3, with a possible D match to TRBD2 (5 bases). Per the germline V gene, CDR1 is LGHNA and CDR2 is YNFKEQ. V lost 1 base, J lost 0 bases, and 14 bases lay in between. The length of the CDR3 is 17 residues. The CDR3 is CASSQGSGPGSTDTQYF. CDR3 nucleotide sequence: TGTGCCAGCAGCCAAGGGAGCGGACCTGGTAGCACAGATACGCAGTATTTT.

The sample holds a few counts of this clone. The chain combines TRBV27 with TRBJ2-2; D gene uncertain. V shed 7 bases and J shed 2 bases, with 8 bases lying between them. There are 13 residues in the CDR3. Germline V gene lookup returns CDR1 MNHEY and CDR2 SMNVEV (reference sequence). DNA of the CDR3: TGTGCCAGCACATCAGTCAACACCGGGGAGCTGTTTTTT. As protein: CASTSVNTGELFF.

The chain joins TRBV4-3 to TRBJ1-2; 8 positions agree with TRBD1. V was clipped by 0 bases and J by 5 bases; unmatched bases: 5. CDR3 length: 15 amino acids. Germline V lookup: CDR1 LGHNA, CDR2 YSLEER. The DNA of the CDR3 is TGCGCCAGCAGCCAAGAGGGGGGGACAGGTTATGGCTACACCTTC. As protein: CASSQEGGTGYGYTF.

The chain joins TRBV5-1 to TRBJ2-1; 9 bases align to TRBD2. The germline V gene has CDR1 SGHRS and CDR2 YFSETQ. V was pared by 4 bases and J by 7 bases, with 3 bases of the junction left unmatched. CDR3 length: 13 residues. CDR3 DNA: TGCGCCAGCAGCCGGACTAGCGAAAATGAGCAGTTCTTC. Protein sequence: CASSRTSENEQFF.

The chain joins TRBV9 to TRBJ1-2, with 7 bases that match TRBD1. From germline, CDR1 is SGDLS and CDR2 YYNGEE. V shed 3 bases and J 2 bases; nucleotides not matched to a gene: 7. The CDR3 consists of 15 residues. The CDR3 DNA sequence: TGTGCCAGCAGCGCGAACGAGGGGGCGAACTATGGCTACACCTTC. Its protein is CASSANEGANYGYTF. The full variable domain, in which reference TRBV9 and TRBJ1-2 provide the parts outside the CDR3, is DSGVTQTPKHLITATGQRVTLRCSPRSGDLSVYWYQQSLDQGLQFLIQYYNGEERAKGNILERFSAQQFPDLHSELNLSSLELGDSALYFCASSANEGANYGYTFGSGTRLTVV.

This sequence joins TRBV6-5 and TRBJ2-1, with unresolved D. Germline values: CDR1 MNHEY, CDR2 SVGAGI. This CDR3 is 16 amino acids long. Trimming stripped 2 bases from V and 6 bases from J, with 17 bases between. DNA of the CDR3: TGTGCCAGCAGTTACGACGCTAGATTCGGTCTCAATGAGCAGTTCTTC. This translates into CASSYDARFGLNEQFF.

The rearrangement links TRBV6-5 to TRBJ1-1; D gene unclear. Trimming removed 8 bases from V and 0 bases from J, with 7 bases in between. CDR1 and CDR2 from the germline V gene are MNHEY and SVGAGI. The CDR3 contains 12 residues. CDR3 coding DNA: TGTGCCAGCTCGCCGGTGAACACTGAAGCTTTCTTT. It translates to CASSPVNTEAFF.

This chain uses TRBV19 with TRBJ1-2, with 9 bases identical to TRBD1. This CDR3 comprises 15 residues. J gave up 5 bases and V 8 bases, and 12 bases lay outside the gene matches. CDR1 is LNHDA and CDR2 is SQIVND in the germline V gene (reference sequence). CDR3 sequence (DNA): TGTGCCAGTTACGTGTCCGGGACAGGGATATATGGCTACACCTTC. This sequence encodes CASYVSGTGIYGYTF.

The rearrangement joins TRBV28 to TRBJ1-5, with TRBD1 as a possible D gene (6 bases). The ends were cut back, 3 bases at V and 4 bases at J, with 13 bases in the middle. Germline assignment: CDR1 MDHEN and CDR2 SYDVKM. CDR3 size: 15 residues. As DNA, the CDR3 is TGTGCCAGCAGTTTTTTGGGGGCTGGGAATCAGCCCCAGCATTTT. It encodes CASSFLGAGNQPQHF.

This sequence joins TRBV29-1 and TRBJ2-1; 10 bases are shared with TRBD2. From germline, CDR1 is SQVTM and CDR2 ANQGSEA. This CDR3 comprises 14 residues. V gave up 4 bases and J gave up 8 bases; unmatched junction bases: 8. CDR3 DNA: TGCAGCGTTGGACCGGGACTAGCGACAGATGAGCAGTTCTTC. Residues: CSVGPGLATDEQFF.

The V gene is TRBV7-2, the J gene TRBJ1-1; no reliable D call. V was pared by 5 bases and J by 3 bases, with 4 bases between. This CDR3 spans 11 amino acids. The germline gives CDR1 SGHTA, CDR2 FQGNSA. The CDR3 loop reads CASSPYTEAFF. The CDR3 nucleotides read TGTGCCAGCAGCCCGTACACTGAAGCTTTCTTT.

The chain uses TRBV5-1 and TRBJ1-2; D is perhaps TRBD1 (5 bases). CDR1 SGHRS and CDR2 YFSETQ come from the germline V gene. The CDR3 sequence is 16 residues long. Trimming stripped 0 bases from V and 4 bases from J, with 16 bases between. The CDR3 sequence is CASSLAFREGLYGYTF. The CDR3 DNA is TGCGCCAGCAGCTTGGCGTTCAGGGAAGGGCTCTATGGCTACACCTTC.

This clone was seen only once. The DNA of the CDR3 is TGTGCCAGCAGTTTATCGGCCCCCGGGACCGGGGAGCTGTTTTTT. It encodes CASSLSAPGTGELFF. The chain combines TRBV27 with TRBJ2-2, with D unclear. The CDR3 is 15 amino acids. CDR1 is MNHEY and CDR2 is SMNVEV in the germline V gene (reference sequence). The V and J ends lost 0 bases and 5 bases respectively, with 10 bases between them.

V and J are TRBV10-1 and TRBJ2-5, with TRBD1 as a possible D gene (5 bases). Germline-derived CDR1 and CDR2 are WNHNN and SYGVQD (reference sequence). V was cut by 6 bases and J by 2 bases, with 13 bases left in between. There are 14 residues in the CDR3. CDR3 sequence (DNA): TGCGCCAGCAGAGTTTTGACAGTTCAAGAGACCCAGTACTTC. This codes for CASRVLTVQETQYF.

This clone was seen only once. The rearrangement uses TRBV5-1 and TRBJ1-4; TRBD1 might be the D (6 bases). V dropped 4 bases and J dropped 7 bases, with 17 bases sitting between them. Germline-derived CDR1 and CDR2 are SGHRS and YFSETQ. This CDR3 has 15 residues. In DNA form, the CDR3 reads TGCGCCAGCAGCAACACACAGGGAGAAGGTGAAAAACTGTTTTTT. This translates into CASSNTQGEGEKLFF.

V is TRBV2 and J is TRBJ1-2; TRBD1 might be the D (5 bases). Germline CDR1 reads SNHLY; CDR2 reads FYNNEI. Trimming shortened V by 6 bases and J by 3 bases, and 8 bases separated the two germline ends. CDR3 length: 12 residues. Written as DNA, the CDR3 is TGTGCCAGCAGGGTAGGGGACTATGGCTACACCTTC. Its protein is CASRVGDYGYTF.

V gene TRBV5-6 combines with J gene TRBJ2-2; the match to TRBD1 covers 7 bases. The ends lost 1 base at V and 6 bases at J; junction bases unmatched: 15. The CDR3 contains 18 residues. Germline V gene data show CDR1 as SGHDT and CDR2 as YYEEEE. CDR3: CASSLSATGAIGAGELFF. In DNA, the CDR3 is TGTGCCAGCAGCTTGAGTGCAACAGGGGCGATAGGAGCCGGGGAGCTGTTTTTT.

This clone was counted between two and nine times. V gene TRBV9 combines with J gene TRBJ1-1; maybe TRBD1 (6 bases). Germline lookup yields CDR1 SGDLS and CDR2 YYNGEE. This CDR3 has 16 amino acids. V was shortened by 0 bases and J by 8 bases, with 20 bases between the two germline ends. The chain's CDR3 is CASSVAGDTRGEEAFF. The CDR3 DNA sequence: TGTGCCAGCAGCGTAGCCGGGGACACTCGAGGGGAGGAAGCTTTCTTT.

This clone was recorded once. The V call is TRBV9, the J call TRBJ2-2; D is perhaps TRBD2 (6 bases). CDR3 length: 12 residues. Germline V gene lookup returns CDR1 SGDLS and CDR2 YYNGEE. The ends were cut back, 2 bases at V and 10 bases at J, with 9 bases in the middle. The CDR3 DNA is TGTGCCAGCAGCGTCGGGACTTTGGAGCTGTTTTTT. It yields the protein CASSVGTLELFF.

The rearrangement uses TRBV5-4 and TRBJ2-3; 8 nucleotides agree with TRBD2. Germline values: CDR1 SGHNT, CDR2 YYREEE (reference sequence). V gave up 2 bases and J gave up 0 bases; unmatched junction bases: 8. The CDR3 is made up of 17 amino acids. CDR3 sequence (DNA): TGTGCCAGCAGCTTCTCTGGTAGCGGGACTAGCACAGATACGCAGTATTTT. This translates into CASSFSGSGTSTDTQYF.

The V and J genes are TRBV9 and TRBJ1-3; 8 positions match TRBD1. V lost 3 bases and J lost 4; bases outside the gene matches: 6. Germline CDR1 is SGDLS and CDR2 is YYNGEE. The CDR3 is 15 amino acids. The CDR3 loop reads CASSERTGGGNTIYF. The CDR3 DNA reads TGTGCCAGCAGCGAGAGAACAGGGGGAGGAAACACCATATATTTT.

The chain couples TRBV9 to TRBJ2-2; D possibly corresponds to TRBD2 (5 bases). This CDR3 spans 18 amino acids. V was pared by 0 bases and J by 3 bases, with 18 bases between. Looked up from germline, CDR1 is SGDLS and CDR2 is YYNGEE. The CDR3 coding sequence is TGTGCCAGCAGCGTAGAGCTTCCTTGGGCCGGGGACACCGGGGAGCTGTTTTTT. Translation gives CASSVELPWAGDTGELFF.

CDR3 sequence: CASGQLGTSGLANTGELFF. The CDR3 DNA follows: TGTGCCAGCGGTCAACTCGGGACTAGCGGGCTCGCGAACACCGGGGAGCTGTTTTTT. The chain carries TRBV27 and TRBJ2-2; 12 bases line up with TRBD2. V shed 8 bases and J 0 bases; nucleotides not matched to a gene: 13. The CDR3 has 19 amino acids. Germline-derived CDR1 and CDR2 are MNHEY and SMNVEV (reference sequence).